These T cell receptor beta chains were read from a single sample in a study of regulatory T cells in long-lasting Graves disease. TCRdb ran MiXCR on the multiplex PCR reads and lists one entry per CDR3 protein. Seen here are about 500,000 distinct CDR3 sequences, 15% to 20% observed once, and the top ten hold 9.5% to 15%. The same data also went into a second study, on T cells in Graves' hyperthyroidism and ophthalmopathy.

The sample consisted of peripheral blood mononuclear cells (PBMCs), taken at new diagnosis, from a patient treated with antithyroid drugs. All receptors come from a man aged 35 to 55 with Graves disease. Both conserved end residues are part of each CDR3. Each record gives: clone size, V gene, J gene, CDR3 protein. Size is omitted from some rows. Given values are once, few, many or a class for expanded clones.

>many|TRBV5-1|TRBJ2-3
CASTSGDTDTQYF
>many|TRBV24-1|TRBJ2-3
CATSVSGTSDTQYF
>.|TRBV7-9|TRBJ1-6
CASSPLTGDSYNSPLHF
>many|TRBV20-1|TRBJ2-3
CSASVSRGSTDTQYF
>many|TRBV5-1|TRBJ2-5
CASSRLAGAGETQYF
>many|TRBV18|TRBJ1-1
CASSPGQGRMNTEAFF
>few|TRBV24-1|TRBJ2-2
CATSDPGAPAGELFF
>many|TRBV10-2|TRBJ1-1
CASSEYGAGIGLF
>many|TRBV11-3|TRBJ1-1
CASGPDRGATEAFF
>.|TRBV6-8|TRBJ1-5
CASSRTGVLNQPQHF
>many|TRBV2|TRBJ1-1
CASRLTETNTEAFF
>.|TRBV5-1|TRBJ1-2
CASSLVGKFNYGYTF
>many|TRBV11-2|TRBJ1-1
CASSRGGSAEAFF
>many|TRBV14|TRBJ2-1
CASSQGVRRGGEQFF